Listed here are 32 T cell receptor beta chains from one sample, sequenced in a study of blood T cell repertoires in COVID-19. Measured with immunoSEQ multiplex PCR; TCRdb has only the in-frame clones, and not every one. Here the sample spans roughly 80,000 clones, 80% to 85% being singletons. Sequencing input: peripheral blood. The receptors derive from a man aged 50 or older with acute or convalescent COVID-19.

The rearrangement uses TRBV4-2 and TRBJ2-1; TRBD2 matches at 9 bases. There are 19 residues in the CDR3. After removal of 0 bases from V and 3 bases from J, the junction contained 12 bases not matched to a gene. Per germline, CDR1 LGHNA and CDR2 YNFKEQ. The CDR3 is CASSQEGPHAGGIYNEQFF. For the CDR3, the DNA is TGTGCCAGCAGCCAAGAAGGACCCCACGCGGGGGGGATCTACAATGAGCAGTTCTTC.

V usage is TRBV11-2 and J usage is TRBJ1-2; 7 bases match TRBD1. Unmatched junction bases numbered 7, after V lost 5 bases and J lost 4 bases. The CDR3 loop spans 14 amino acids. The germline CDR1 and CDR2 sequences are SGHAT and FQNNGV. Here the CDR3 reads CASSLGQAFYGYTF. CDR3 bases: TGTGCCAGCAGCCTTGGACAGGCTTTCTATGGCTACACCTTC.

V and J are TRBV15 and TRBJ1-2; tentatively, D is TRBD1 (6 bases). CDR1 and CDR2 from the germline V gene are LNHNV and YYDKDF (reference sequence). The CDR3 loop spans 15 amino acids. Trimming pared 6 bases from V and 3 bases from J, leaving 17 bases between. The CDR3, as DNA: TGTGCCACCAGGGAGGAAACACAGGGTGACTATGGCTACACCTTC. This encodes CATREETQGDYGYTF.

The chain links TRBV5-1 to TRBJ2-1; TRBD2 might be the D (5 bases). V was clipped by 4 bases and J by 9 bases, with 8 bases between them. CDR1 and CDR2 (germline): SGHRS, YFSETQ. CDR3 length: 11 residues. The CDR3 is CASSVEGEQFF. The CDR3 coding sequence is TGCGCCAGCAGCGTAGAGGGTGAGCAGTTCTTC.

The CDR3 region is CASSYMTSGVREQYF. For the CDR3, the DNA is TGTGCCAGCAGTTATATGACTAGCGGGGTCCGCGAGCAGTACTTC. The genes are TRBV6-5 and TRBJ2-7; TRBD2 aligns across 11 bases. After removal of 3 bases from V and 6 bases from J, the junction contained 7 bases not matched to a gene. Germline lookup yields CDR1 MNHEY and CDR2 SVGAGI. The CDR3 has 15 residues.

This sequence joins TRBV30 and TRBJ1-3; possibly TRBD1 for D (6 bases). Looked up from germline, CDR1 is GTSNPN and CDR2 is SVGIG (reference sequence). The V and J ends lost 4 bases and 4 bases respectively, with 14 bases between them. There are 14 residues in the CDR3. The CDR3: CAWTPGGRGNTIYF. In DNA form, the CDR3 reads TGTGCCTGGACCCCCGGGGGGCGCGGAAACACCATATATTTT. Based on the CDR3 plus reference TRBV30 and TRBJ1-3, the full variable domain is SQTIHQWPATLVQPVGSPLSLECTVEGTSNPNLYWYRQAAGRGLQLLFYSVGIGQISSEVPQNLSASRPQDRQFILSSKKLLLSDSGFYLCAWTPGGRGNTIYFGEGSWLTVV.

The V gene is TRBV27, the J gene TRBJ2-7, with 8 bases aligning to TRBD1. The CDR3 covers 15 residues. J gave up 1 base and V 5 bases, and 7 bases lay outside the gene matches. Germline CDR1 is MNHEY and CDR2 is SMNVEV (reference sequence). The CDR3 nucleotides are TGTGCCAGCAGTCTAACCGGGACAGGTTCCTACGAGCAGTACTTC. Residues: CASSLTGTGSYEQYF.

The rearrangement uses TRBV19 and TRBJ1-2, with D possibly matching TRBD1 (6 bases). This CDR3 region has 14 residues. The ends were cut back, 3 bases at V and 4 bases at J, with 12 bases in the middle. Germline V gives CDR1 LNHDA, CDR2 SQIVND (reference sequence). The CDR3 bases are TGTGCCAGTAGTATTTTGACAGGCATCTATGGCTACACCTTC. Translated, it gives CASSILTGIYGYTF. Based on the CDR3 plus reference TRBV19 and TRBJ1-2, the full variable domain is DGGITQSPKYLFRKEGQNVTLSCEQNLNHDAMYWYRQDPGQGLRLIYYSQIVNDFQKGDIAEGYSVSREKKESFPLTVTSAQKNPTAFYLCASSILTGIYGYTFGSGTRLTVV.

The chain uses TRBV11-2 and TRBJ2-5; perhaps TRBD2 as D (6 bases). With 8 bases removed from V and 2 bases from J, the gap between germline ends came to 21 bases. The CDR3 totals 16 residues. Germline V gene lookup returns CDR1 SGHAT and CDR2 FQNNGV. CDR3 protein: CASSLARGFGQETQYF. The CDR3 region has the DNA TGTGCCAGCTCCCTCGCCCGGGGGTTTGGGCAAGAGACCCAGTACTTC.

This clone was detected once. As DNA, the CDR3 is TGTGCCAGCAGCTTAGGGACAGGGGCCCTCCGTTACAATGAGCAGTTCTTC. It yields the protein CASSLGTGALRYNEQFF. V is TRBV7-9 and J is TRBJ2-1, with TRBD1 matching 9 bases. Per the germline V gene, CDR1 is SEHNR and CDR2 is FQNEAQ (reference sequence). The trim removed 1 base at V and 4 bases at J, leaving 8 bases unmatched. CDR3 length: 17 amino acids.

The rearrangement links TRBV3-1 (or the pseudogene TRBV3-2) to TRBJ2-1, with D possibly matching TRBD1 (6 bases). CDR3 length equals 15 residues. Trimming left V 4 bases short and J 6 bases short, with 16 bases between. Germline CDR1 and CDR2: LGHDT and YNNKEL (reference sequence). This CDR3 reads CASSPGTSYPNEQFF. In nucleotides, the CDR3 is TGTGCCAGCAGCCCCGGGACATCTTACCCCAATGAGCAGTTCTTC.

There are a few counts of this clone. Here the CDR3 DNA reads TGTGCCAGCACCCTAGGGGACAGTAGGTCCAATGAGCAGTTCTTC. This gives the protein CASTLGDSRSNEQFF. The genes are TRBV9 and TRBJ2-1; TRBD1 matches at 7 bases. In germline, CDR1 is SGDLS, CDR2 YYNGEE. The length of the CDR3 is 15 residues. J was trimmed by 6 bases and V by 6 bases; bases with no gene match: 12.

The chain is built from TRBV7-6 and TRBJ1-6; no definite D call. The CDR3 contains 15 residues. V gave up 6 bases and J gave up 4 bases, with 13 bases separating them. Per the germline V gene, CDR1 is SGHVS and CDR2 is FNYEAQ. CDR3 nucleotide sequence: TGTGCCAGCAGTTACGGTCCCACTTATAATTCACCCCTCCACTTT. Amino acids: CASSYGPTYNSPLHF.

This rearrangement joins TRBV19 to TRBJ1-2, with TRBD1 identical over 8 bases. The CDR3 has 19 residues. Germline values: CDR1 LNHDA, CDR2 SQIVND (reference sequence). The junction had 19 bases not matched to a gene; V was cut back by 5 bases and J by 2 bases. The CDR3 coding sequence is TGTGCCAGTAGTCCCCTCTCCGGGACAGGTCGCATGTGGAACTATGGCTACACCTTC. Translation gives CASSPLSGTGRMWNYGYTF.

The chain has TRBV7-9 and TRBJ1-1; 9 positions match TRBD1. V gave up 1 base and J gave up 6 bases; unmatched junction bases: 6. Germline CDR1 is SEHNR and CDR2 is FQNEAQ (reference sequence). The CDR3 runs 15 residues. CDR3 sequence (DNA): TGTGCCAGCAGCTTAGGGGACAGGGACGGCGCTGAAGCTTTCTTT. This encodes CASSLGDRDGAEAFF.

The rearrangement links TRBV7-8 to TRBJ1-5, with TRBD1 as a possible D gene (5 bases). This CDR3 has 15 amino acids. CDR1 and CDR2 (germline): SGHVS, FQNEAQ. Trimming removed 5 bases at V and 7 bases at J, with 18 bases between. CDR3 protein: CASSAAGPGHQPQHF. The CDR3, as DNA: TGTGCCAGCAGCGCAGCCGGTCCAGGGCACCAGCCCCAGCATTTT.

This clone came up once. The chain employs TRBV6-5 and TRBJ2-3, with TRBD2 matching over 10 bases. The V gene's germline CDR1 is MNHEY and CDR2 SVGAGI. The V and J ends lost 5 bases and 5 bases, in that order; junction bases with no gene match: 7. The CDR3 runs 15 residues. For the CDR3, the DNA is TGTGCCAGCAGTACCAGCGGGAGGGCAATAGATACGCAGTATTTT. Translated, it gives CASSTSGRAIDTQYF.

CDR3 in amino acids: CASSPGRAESYNEQFF. For the CDR3, the DNA is TGCGCCAGCAGCCCCGGGAGGGCGGAGTCCTACAATGAGCAGTTCTTC. This rearrangement joins TRBV5-1 to TRBJ2-1; TRBD2 aligns across 8 bases. Germline values: CDR1 SGHRS, CDR2 YFSETQ. The CDR3 is 16 amino acids. The trim removed 4 bases at V and 1 base at J, leaving 7 bases unmatched.

As for this clone: This specimen includes other DNA sequences encoding the same CDR3. The chain recombines TRBV19 with TRBJ1-3, with D possibly TRBD1 on 6 matching bases. Germline V gene sequence: CDR1 LNHDA, CDR2 SQIVND (reference sequence). The V gene lost 5 bases and the J gene lost 2 bases, with 10 bases spanning the gap. The CDR3 sequence is 14 residues long. The CDR3 DNA reads TGTGCCAGTAGTCTCACAGGGACTGGAAACACCATATATTTT. The encoded protein is CASSLTGTGNTIYF.

This clone was observed a handful of times. This rearrangement joins TRBV19 to TRBJ1-2; D ambiguous. V was trimmed by 5 bases and J by 8 bases, leaving 9 bases between them. CDR1 LNHDA and CDR2 SQIVND come from the germline V gene (reference sequence). CDR3 length: 11 amino acids. The CDR3 sequence is CASSYSGGYTF. In nucleotides, the CDR3 is TGTGCCAGTAGTTACTCGGGAGGCTACACCTTC.

The chain combines TRBV6-2 or TRBV6-3 with TRBJ2-1; D gene unclear. The CDR3 spans 13 residues. With 6 bases removed from V and 8 bases from J, the gap between germline ends came to 14 bases. Germline V CDR1 and CDR2: MNHEY, SVGEGT. The CDR3 spells CASSLTVSYEQFF. Written as DNA, the CDR3 is TGTGCCAGCAGCCTAACAGTCAGCTATGAGCAGTTCTTC.

The J gene is TRBJ2-5, the V gene TRBV4-3; the match to TRBD2 covers 13 bases. The ends lost 1 base at V and 5 bases at J; junction bases unmatched: 4. The CDR3 is 16 amino acids. CDR1 is LGHNA and CDR2 is YSLEER in the germline V gene. DNA for the CDR3: TGCGCCAGCAGCCAAGCTAGGACTAGCGGGAGTGAGACCCAGTACTTC. Protein: CASSQARTSGSETQYF.

The rearrangement uses TRBV18 and TRBJ1-2, with 11 bases matching TRBD1. V shed 6 bases, J shed 6 bases, and the junction held 6 bases outside the gene matches. The CDR3 covers 14 residues. Per the germline V gene, CDR1 is KGHSH and CDR2 is LQKENI. The CDR3 DNA follows: TGTGCCAGCTCGGGACAGGGGGAAATCGATGGCTACACCTTC. Translating gives CASSGQGEIDGYTF. The whole variable domain, remainder taken from reference TRBV18 and TRBJ1-2, is NAGVMQNPRHLVRRRGQEARLRCSPMKGHSHVYWYRQLPEEGLKFMVYLQKENIIDESGMPKERFSAEFPKEGPSILRIQQVVRGDSAAYFCASSGQGEIDGYTFGSGTRLTVV.

This rearrangement joins TRBV24-1 to TRBJ2-1; D is unresolved. The V gene's germline CDR1 is KGHDR and CDR2 SFDVKD. Trimming stripped 2 bases from V and 0 bases from J, with 7 bases between. The CDR3 consists of 15 residues. DNA of the CDR3: TGTGCCACCAGTGATTACCAGGACTCCTACAATGAGCAGTTCTTC. Protein product: CATSDYQDSYNEQFF.

The rearrangement uses TRBV6-5 and TRBJ1-2, with 9 positions matching TRBD1. Looked up from germline, CDR1 is MNHEY and CDR2 is SVGAGI. The V segment lost 4 bases and the J segment 3 bases; nucleotides outside the gene matches: 6. CDR3 length equals 15 residues. DNA of the CDR3: TGTGCCAGCAGTTCCGGGACAGGGAATTACTATGGCTACACCTTC. Translation: CASSSGTGNYYGYTF.

V and J are TRBV4-2 and TRBJ1-3, with D possibly being TRBD1 (6 bases). Germline CDR1 reads LGHNA; CDR2 reads YNFKEQ. The CDR3 runs to 19 residues. The V end was cut by 1 base, the J end by 1 base, with 20 bases between. Here the CDR3 reads CASSQVKQGTRWSGNTIYF. The CDR3 DNA reads as TGTGCCAGCAGCCAAGTTAAGCAGGGGACCCGATGGTCTGGAAACACCATATATTTT.

The J gene is TRBJ2-1, the V gene TRBV3-1 (or the pseudogene TRBV3-2); D perhaps matches TRBD2 (6 bases). Trimming removed 2 bases at V and 12 bases at J, with 17 bases between. Per the germline V gene, CDR1 is LGHDT and CDR2 is YNNKEL (reference sequence). The CDR3 is made up of 14 amino acids. This CDR3 reads CASSQTRGGVGQFF. Here the CDR3 DNA reads TGTGCCAGCAGCCAAACCCGAGGCGGGGTGGGGCAGTTCTTC.

This rearrangement joins TRBV19 to TRBJ1-1; 8 bases fit TRBD1. The CDR3 covers 18 residues. With V trimmed by 2 bases and J by 5 bases, 16 bases remained unmatched. Germline V gene data show CDR1 as LNHDA and CDR2 as SQIVND (reference sequence). CDR3 residues: CASSILRTGIVFRTEAFF. The CDR3 bases are TGTGCCAGTAGTATACTCCGGACAGGGATCGTATTTCGGACTGAAGCTTTCTTT.

This clone is a singleton in its sample. V usage is TRBV18 and J usage is TRBJ2-5; tentatively, D is TRBD1 (7 bases). V gave up 2 bases and J gave up 4 bases, with 23 bases separating them. This CDR3 is 18 amino acids long. Germline-derived CDR1 and CDR2 are KGHSH and LQKENI. CDR3 in amino acids: CASSPKNPTGRLGETQYF. The CDR3 DNA is TGTGCCAGCTCACCAAAAAATCCGACAGGGAGACTAGGAGAGACCCAGTACTTC.

This clone was counted many times. V is TRBV4-3 and J is TRBJ2-7; 7 bases map to TRBD1. V lost 3 bases to trimming and J lost 3 bases; unmatched junction nucleotides: 5. The CDR3 runs to 14 residues. Germline CDR1 and CDR2: LGHNA and YSLEER. CDR3 protein: CASSQTQGNYEQYF. Written as DNA, the CDR3 is TGCGCCAGCAGCCAGACACAGGGGAACTACGAGCAGTACTTC.

The chain employs TRBV30 and TRBJ2-7; D ambiguous. This CDR3 is built from 12 residues. Per the germline V gene, CDR1 is GTSNPN and CDR2 is SVGIG (reference sequence). Trimming stripped 3 bases from V and 6 bases from J, with 12 bases between. CDR3 amino acids: CAWRAAAPEQYF. Written as DNA, the CDR3 is TGTGCCTGGAGGGCGGCCGCGCCCGAGCAGTACTTC.

The chain carries TRBV21-1 and TRBJ2-7; the D call of TRBD1 is as the table states it, not checked on the DNA. TRBV21-1 is marked as a pseudogene. The CDR3 runs to 20 residues. CDR3 sequence reads: CASSQSRDRDYRGLSYEQYF. The CDR3 region has the DNA TGTGCCAGCAGCCAAAGCCGGGACAGGGATTATCGGGGTCTCTCCTACGAGCAGTACTTC.